One and the same sample provided the 22 T cell receptor beta chains below, sequenced in a study of blood T cells in healthy people across ages. A second PCR, run for roughly 7 to 12 cycles, used a sample-barcoded 5' primer plus a J-beta primer mix. TCRdb reprocessed the 5' RACE reads with MiXCR, giving one entry per CDR3 protein. Of about 900,000 distinct CDR3 sequences listed, about 48% are singletons. The specimen was blood. These receptors were taken from a man aged 25-45 years in good health.

This chain joins TRBV5-8 and TRBJ2-1, with 8 bases identical to TRBD1. Unmatched junction bases numbered 7, after V lost 0 bases and J lost 8 bases. The CDR3 runs to 15 residues. Germline V gene lookup returns CDR1 SGHTS and CDR2 YDEGEE. DNA of the CDR3: TGTGCCAGCAGCTTGGGGACAGGGTTAATTGATGAGCAGTTCTTC. Amino acids: CASSLGTGLIDEQFF. Combining the CDR3 with reference TRBV5-8 and TRBJ2-1 gives the whole variable domain EAGVTQSPTHLIKTRGQQATLRCSPISGHTSVYWYQQALGLGLQFLLWYDEGEERNRGNFPPRFSGRQFPNYSSELNVNALELEDSALYLCASSLGTGLIDEQFFGPGTRLTVL.

V is TRBV6-2 or TRBV6-3 and J is TRBJ2-3; D unresolved. Germline CDR1 and CDR2: MNHEY and SVGEGT. The ends were cut back, 5 bases at V and 5 bases at J, with 17 bases in the middle. There are 15 residues in the CDR3. The CDR3 nucleotides read TGTGCCAGCAGTGACCTTACAACAGACCGAGATACGCAGTATTTT. This codes for CASSDLTTDRDTQYF.

The chain carries TRBV28 and TRBJ1-2; D is possibly TRBD1 (5 bases). CDR3 size: 16 residues. Germline-derived CDR1 and CDR2 are MDHEN and SYDVKM. The V end was cut by 3 bases, the J end by 7 bases, with 21 bases between. CDR3 sequence: CASSLPLQAGAAGYTF. The CDR3 DNA reads as TGTGCCAGCAGTTTGCCCCTCCAAGCCGGGGCGGCTGGCTACACCTTC.

J is TRBJ2-4 and V is TRBV5-1; maybe TRBD1 (6 bases). CDR3 length: 16 residues. Trimming removed 4 bases from V and 13 bases from J, with 27 bases in between. CDR1 is SGHRS, CDR2 YFSETQ, per germline. DNA for the CDR3: TGCGCCAGCAGCCCCCACACCGGGACACTCTCCCGTCTGCAGTACTTC. This sequence encodes CASSPHTGTLSRLQYF.

This clonotype was observed a handful of times. The chain uses TRBV21-1 and TRBJ2-7; the listed D gene, TRBD1, was not tested against the DNA. TRBV21-1 is a pseudogene. The CDR3 sequence is 14 residues long. DNA of the CDR3: TGTGCCAGCACCGGGACAGGTCCTATAAGTGAGCAGTACTTC. Encoded protein: CASTGTGPISEQYF.

This clonotype appeared a few times. The genes are TRBV12-3 or TRBV12-4 and TRBJ2-1; 7 nucleotides align to TRBD1. The CDR3 is 13 residues long. V shed 8 bases and J 2 bases; nucleotides not matched to a gene: 3. CDR3 sequence: CASGTEAYNEQFF. DNA for the CDR3: TGTGCCAGCGGGACAGAAGCCTACAATGAGCAGTTCTTC.

This clonotype was recorded a few times. The rearrangement links TRBV4-1 to TRBJ2-7, with 7 bases matching TRBD2. J gave up 0 bases and V 3 bases, and 5 bases lay outside the gene matches. The germline V gene has CDR1 MGHRA and CDR2 YSYEKL. The CDR3 loop spans 15 amino acids. The DNA for the CDR3 is TGCGCCAGCAGCCAGGAGACTAGCCTCTCCTACGAGCAGTACTTC. Its translation is CASSQETSLSYEQYF.

The chain links TRBV28 to TRBJ1-4; the D gene is possibly TRBD1 (6 bases). V was pared by 5 bases and J by 7 bases, with 14 bases between. Germline CDR1 and CDR2: MDHEN and SYDVKM. The CDR3 has 14 amino acids. CDR3 coding DNA: TGTGCCAGCAGTGCGGGCAGGGGAGGTGAAAAACTGTTTTTT. Its translation: CASSAGRGGEKLFF. The full variable domain, rest sourced from reference TRBV28 and TRBJ1-4, is DVKVTQSSRYLVKRTGEKVFLECVQDMDHENMFWYRQDPGLGLRLIYFSYDVKMKEKGDIPEGYSVSREKKERFSLILESASTNQTSMYLCASSAGRGGEKLFFGSGTQLSVL.

This chain connects TRBV27 to TRBJ2-1; no firm D call. The length of the CDR3 is 13 residues. The germline gives CDR1 MNHEY, CDR2 SMNVEV (reference sequence). The V end lost 6 bases, the J end lost 3 bases, and 9 bases lay between the germline ends. CDR3 region: CASRGLYYNEQFF. CDR3 nucleotides: TGTGCCAGCAGAGGCCTCTACTACAATGAGCAGTTCTTC.

A remark on this clonotype: Since a much larger clone is just one base distant, this may be a read error. The chain links TRBV3-1 to TRBJ2-7; tentative D call: TRBD2 (5 bases). This CDR3 is 14 amino acids long. CDR1 is LGHDT and CDR2 is YNNKEL in the germline V gene (reference sequence). V lost 1 base and J 0 bases, leaving 7 bases between the germline ends. This CDR3 reads CASSQGRDSYEQYF. CDR3 nucleotides: TGTGCCAGCAGCCAAGGCCGGGACTCCTACGAGCAGTACTTC.

This clonotype was observed once. This sequence may be a read error, since a much larger clone differs from it by one base. The chain links TRBV11-1 to TRBJ2-7; no clear D. Germline loops: CDR1 SGHAT, CDR2 FQDESV (reference sequence). V shed 8 bases and J shed 0 bases, with 8 bases lying between them. The CDR3 is 12 amino acids. CDR3 DNA: TGTGCCAGCGCGAGGAACTCCTACGAGCAGTACTTC. It encodes CASARNSYEQYF.

This clonotype was seen a few times. The DNA for the CDR3 is TGTGCCAGCAGCCAAGAACAGGTTTCGGTAAATGAGCAGTTCTTC. Its protein is CASSQEQVSVNEQFF. V is TRBV14 and J is TRBJ2-1; tentative D call: TRBD1 (5 bases). V was clipped by 0 bases and J by 7 bases, with 13 bases between them. The CDR3 has 15 residues. The germline V gene has CDR1 SGHDN and CDR2 FVKESK.

The rearrangement joins TRBV7-6 to TRBJ2-1; 14 bases line up with TRBD2. V shed 4 bases and J 7 bases; nucleotides not matched to a gene: 9. Germline V gene data show CDR1 as SGHVS and CDR2 as FNYEAQ. This CDR3 comprises 17 residues. This chain's CDR3 is CASSSGGLAGGSNEQFF. The CDR3 region has the DNA TGTGCCAGCAGCTCCGGTGGACTAGCGGGAGGATCAAATGAGCAGTTCTTC.

V and J are TRBV29-1 and TRBJ1-2; 10 nucleotides match TRBD1. The V gene's germline CDR1 is SQVTM and CDR2 ANQGSEA. The J segment lost 3 bases and the V segment lost 7 bases, leaving 5 bases of the junction unmatched. The length of the CDR3 is 13 residues. CDR3 in amino acids: CSAGTGADYGYTF. The CDR3 region has the DNA TGCAGCGCCGGGACAGGGGCGGACTATGGCTACACCTTC.

This clonotype occurred a few times. The V gene is TRBV27, the J gene TRBJ2-3; D is uncertain. This CDR3 has 11 residues. The germline CDR1 and CDR2 sequences are MNHEY and SMNVEV (reference sequence). V lost 9 bases, J lost 7 bases, and 11 bases lay in between. CDR3 region: CASGIENTQYF. The DNA of the CDR3 is TGTGCCAGTGGAATAGAGAATACGCAGTATTTT.

The CDR3 loop is CASSLNTRGRINEQFF. DNA for the CDR3: TGTGCCAGCAGCTTAAACACCAGGGGGCGCATCAATGAGCAGTTCTTC. This chain joins TRBV7-3 and TRBJ2-1; 8 nucleotides agree with TRBD1. Germline V gene lookup returns CDR1 SGHTA and CDR2 FQGTGA. The CDR3 contains 16 residues. V was clipped by 1 base and J by 6 bases; unmatched bases: 8.

This chain joins TRBV4-1 and TRBJ1-2, with 9 bases aligning to TRBD1. Trimming cost V 3 bases and J 2 bases; bases outside gene matches: 4. Germline lookup yields CDR1 MGHRA and CDR2 YSYEKL. The CDR3 runs 15 residues. The DNA of the CDR3 is TGCGCCAGCAGCCACGTCGGACAGGGGAACTATGGCTACACCTTC. Translation: CASSHVGQGNYGYTF.

This chain joins TRBV2 and TRBJ2-5; D is undetermined. The V gene's germline CDR1 is SNHLY and CDR2 FYNNEI. The CDR3 has 13 amino acids. Trimming left V 7 bases short and J 0 bases short, with 9 bases between. The CDR3 bases are TGTGCCAGCACGGCGGTGTACCAAGAGACCCAGTACTTC. Translated, it gives CASTAVYQETQYF.

This clonotype was found a few times. The gene calls are TRBV12-3 or TRBV12-4 and TRBJ2-7; 8 bases are a match to TRBD1. The CDR3 extends over 15 amino acids. V was clipped by 5 bases and J by 0 bases; unmatched bases: 6. The CDR3 coding sequence is TGTGCCAGCAGTGTTGGGGACAGGAGCTCCTACGAGCAGTACTTC. Encoded protein: CASSVGDRSSYEQYF.

CDR3 loop: CSASGGGWKETQYF. The CDR3 DNA reads as TGCAGTGCTAGCGGCGGGGGCTGGAAAGAGACCCAGTACTTC. This sequence joins TRBV20-1 and TRBJ2-5; TRBD2 is a possible D gene (7 bases). The CDR3 is 14 amino acids. The V end was cut by 3 bases, the J end by 3 bases, with 14 bases between. Germline CDR1 is DFQATT and CDR2 is SNEGSKA (reference sequence).

V and J are TRBV4-1 and TRBJ2-7; tentative D call: TRBD2 (5 bases). In germline, CDR1 is MGHRA, CDR2 YSYEKL. The V end lost 0 bases, the J end lost 4 bases, and 13 bases lay between the germline ends. CDR3 size: 15 residues. CDR3 residues: CASSQESLGEYEQYF. The CDR3 region has the DNA TGCGCCAGCAGCCAAGAGTCACTCGGGGAATACGAGCAGTACTTC.

V gene TRBV2 combines with J gene TRBJ1-5; D might be TRBD1 (5 bases). The CDR3 has 16 residues. V was shortened by 4 bases and J by 1 base, with 14 bases between the two germline ends. Germline CDR1 is SNHLY and CDR2 is FYNNEI. The CDR3 loop is CASSVLGLLSNQPQHF. The CDR3 DNA is TGTGCCAGCAGTGTTTTGGGGCTCCTAAGCAATCAGCCCCAGCATTTT. Full variable domain (missing parts from reference TRBV2 and TRBJ1-5): EPEVTQTPSHQVTQMGQEVILRCVPISNHLYFYWYRQILGQKVEFLVSFYNNEISEKSEIFDDQFSVERPDGSNFTLKIRSTKLEDSAMYFCASSVLGLLSNQPQHFGDGTRLSIL.